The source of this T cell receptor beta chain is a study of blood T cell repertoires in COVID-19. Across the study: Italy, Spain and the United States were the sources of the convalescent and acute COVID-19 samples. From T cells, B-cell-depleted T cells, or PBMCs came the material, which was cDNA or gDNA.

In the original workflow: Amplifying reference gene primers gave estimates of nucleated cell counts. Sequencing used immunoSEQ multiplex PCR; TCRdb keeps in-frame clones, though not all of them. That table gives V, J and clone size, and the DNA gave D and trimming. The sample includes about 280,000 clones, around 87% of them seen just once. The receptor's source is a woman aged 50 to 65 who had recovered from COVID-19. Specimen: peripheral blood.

The DNA for the CDR3 is TGTGCCAGCAGGAGGACAGGGTTTGGGTCACCCCTCCACTTT. Translation gives CASRRTGFGSPLHF. The rearrangement joins TRBV6-5 to TRBJ1-6, with TRBD1 matching over 8 bases. This CDR3 comprises 14 residues. From germline, CDR1 is MNHEY and CDR2 SVGAGI. The junction had 8 bases not matched to a gene; V was cut back by 6 bases and J by 10 bases.